This T cell receptor (beta chain) is from a study of early T cells in non-severe SARS-CoV-2 infection. Study information: Sequenced material consisted of bulk RNA (from unsorted whole blood), and chains were unpaired.

This clonotype was counted at least ten times. The target antigen is unknown. cDNA molecules, individually, were tagged with unique molecular identifiers. TCRdb independently ran MiXCR on the 5' RACE reads; one entry per CDR3 protein. This sample yields 30,000 to 40,000 distinct CDR3 sequences, of which less than 7% are seen a single time; 4% to 5.5% belongs to the top ten. Study-wide results and caveats: Matching with VDJdb favored anti-spike CD8 responses (missing private and CD4 specificities).

Germline V gene sequence: CDR1 KGHDR, CDR2 SFDVKD. This CDR3 contains 13 residues. With 7 bases removed from V and 4 bases from J, the gap between germline ends came to 10 bases. The clonotype originates from an adult who was a healthcare worker with PCR-confirmed SARS-CoV-2 infection or an uninfected control (not recorded which). The V gene is TRBV24-1, the J gene TRBJ2-1; D is undetermined. Here the sequenced sample was whole blood, taken at baseline. CDR3 in amino acids: CATSGPAYNEQFF. The CDR3 nucleotides read TGTGCCACCAGCGGACCGGCTTACAATGAGCAGTTCTTC.